One and the same sample provided the 30 T cell receptor beta chains below, sequenced in a study of siplizumab effects on memory and regulatory T cells. Generated by immunoSEQ multiplex PCR, the TCRdb table keeps only in-frame clones and is missing some. The table records about 100,000 clones, 91% of them present only once. The sequencing sample was made of CD4+ T cells sorted from blood. The receptors stem from a human donor in good health.

CDR3 bases: TGCGCCAGCAGCCCGGGGACAGCCGATGTGGAGACCCAGTACTTC. This encodes CASSPGTADVETQYF. The chain uses TRBV5-1 and TRBJ2-5; 7 bases match TRBD1. Trimming at V came to 4 bases and at J to 5 bases, leaving 11 bases not matched to a gene. The germline CDR1 and CDR2 sequences are SGHRS and YFSETQ. This CDR3 is 15 amino acids long.

This clone was found once. The V and J genes are TRBV11-2 and TRBJ2-5; D might be TRBD1 (5 bases). Germline V gene data show CDR1 as SGHAT and CDR2 as FQNNGV. V was pared by 1 base and J by 2 bases, with 8 bases between. The CDR3 has 14 residues. The CDR3 loop is CASSLVRQQETQYF. The CDR3 DNA reads as TGTGCCAGCAGCTTAGTGCGACAGCAAGAGACCCAGTACTTC.

The V and J genes are TRBV6-5 and TRBJ1-3; D remains ambiguous. The CDR3 is 14 amino acids. The V gene's germline CDR1 is MNHEY and CDR2 SVGAGI. The V end lost 7 bases, the J end lost 2 bases, and 12 bases lay between the germline ends. CDR3 in amino acids: CASTRGMAGNTIYF. Written as DNA, the CDR3 is TGTGCCAGCACCCGGGGTATGGCTGGAAACACCATATATTTT.

The rearrangement uses TRBV5-4 and TRBJ2-1, with 9 bases aligning to TRBD1. V dropped 2 bases and J dropped 2; count of bases not matched to a gene: 5. There are 16 residues in the CDR3. Germline V gene data show CDR1 as SGHNT and CDR2 as YYREEE (reference sequence). The CDR3, as DNA: TGTGCCAGCAGCTTAATCGGGACAGGGACCTACAATGAGCAGTTCTTC. Translating it yields CASSLIGTGTYNEQFF.

The V gene is TRBV5-1, the J gene TRBJ2-2, with 12 bases aligning to TRBD1. In germline, CDR1 is SGHRS, CDR2 YFSETQ. Unmatched junction bases numbered 3, after V lost 0 bases and J lost 0 bases. The CDR3 totals 18 residues. The chain's CDR3 is CASSLAGQGAPNTGELFF. CDR3 DNA sequence: TGCGCCAGCAGCTTGGCGGGACAGGGGGCCCCGAACACCGGGGAGCTGTTTTTT. The whole variable domain, filled in from reference TRBV5-1 and TRBJ2-2, reads KAGVTQTPRYLIKTRGQQVTLSCSPISGHRSVSWYQQTPGQGLQFLFEYFSETQRNKGNFPGRFSGRQFSNSRSEMNVSTLELGDSALYLCASSLAGQGAPNTGELFFGEGSRLTVL.

In this sample, this clone turned up a few times. The CDR3 DNA reads TGTGCCAGCAGACCGGGACAGCCCAATTCACCCCTCCACTTT. As protein: CASRPGQPNSPLHF. V usage is TRBV2 and J usage is TRBJ1-6; 7 nucleotides line up with TRBD1. Germline V gives CDR1 SNHLY, CDR2 FYNNEI. This CDR3 contains 14 residues. The V and J ends lost 6 bases and 7 bases, in that order; junction bases with no gene match: 6.

This chain joins TRBV2 and TRBJ2-7; D unclear. The CDR3 contains 11 residues. Germline CDR1 reads SNHLY; CDR2 reads FYNNEI. Trimming left V 5 bases short and J 6 bases short, with 8 bases between. CDR3 DNA: TGTGCCAGCAGTCCTCTTCCCGAGCAGTACTTC. Its translation is CASSPLPEQYF.

The rearrangement uses TRBV11-2 and TRBJ2-3, with D perhaps being TRBD1 or TRBD2 (6 bases each). Germline V lookup: CDR1 SGHAT, CDR2 FQNNGV. The CDR3 is made up of 16 amino acids. Trimming cost V 0 bases and J 0 bases, with 10 bases left between them. The CDR3 DNA follows: TGTGCCAGCAGCTTAGAAGGGGGGTCTAGCACAGATACGCAGTATTTT. Its translation: CASSLEGGSSTDTQYF.

This chain uses TRBV5-1 with TRBJ2-1; maybe TRBD2 (5 bases). The CDR3 contains 16 residues. Per germline, CDR1 SGHRS and CDR2 YFSETQ. Trimming left V 4 bases short and J 8 bases short, with 22 bases between. The CDR3 sequence: CASSVKGGGWTHEQFF. The CDR3 DNA reads TGCGCCAGCAGCGTCAAGGGCGGAGGCTGGACCCATGAGCAGTTCTTC.

The V call is TRBV7-6, the J call TRBJ1-1, with D maybe TRBD1 (6 bases). The CDR3 extends over 15 amino acids. In germline, CDR1 is SGHVS, CDR2 FNYEAQ. V was trimmed by 3 bases and J by 10 bases, leaving 21 bases between them. The CDR3 loop reads CASSFPEKGVDVAFF. CDR3 bases: TGTGCCAGCAGCTTCCCGGAGAAGGGGGTAGATGTAGCTTTCTTT.

The chain uses TRBV30 and TRBJ2-1, with a weak D call TRBD1 (5 bases). V lost 4 bases and J 4 bases, leaving 5 bases between the germline ends. Germline V gives CDR1 GTSNPN, CDR2 SVGIG (reference sequence). The CDR3 extends over 11 amino acids. The CDR3 DNA is TGTGCCTGGACAGGGTACAATGAGCAGTTCTTC. Translation: CAWTGYNEQFF. The whole variable domain, remainder taken from reference TRBV30 and TRBJ2-1, is SQTIHQWPATLVQPVGSPLSLECTVEGTSNPNLYWYRQAAGRGLQLLFYSVGIGQISSEVPQNLSASRPQDRQFILSSKKLLLSDSGFYLCAWTGYNEQFFGPGTRLTVL.

The rearrangement joins TRBV5-6 to TRBJ1-2; D remains ambiguous. The CDR3 length is 13 residues. The ends were cut back, 0 bases at V and 4 bases at J, with 7 bases in the middle. Germline V CDR1 and CDR2: SGHDT, YYEEEE. In DNA form, the CDR3 reads TGTGCCAGCAGCTTGGGGCAGATCTATGGCTACACCTTC. Its translation: CASSLGQIYGYTF.

The chain employs TRBV4-1 and TRBJ2-7, with 9 bases identical to TRBD1. Germline-derived CDR1 and CDR2 are MGHRA and YSYEKL. The CDR3 runs 16 residues. J was trimmed by 4 bases and V by 0 bases; bases with no gene match: 7. The CDR3 loop reads CASSQEGPGTGYEQYF. The CDR3 nucleotides read TGCGCCAGCAGCCAAGAGGGACCCGGGACAGGGTACGAGCAGTACTTC.

This chain joins TRBV6-5 and TRBJ1-1; D is ambiguous. Germline V gene data show CDR1 as MNHEY and CDR2 as SVGAGI. This CDR3 comprises 12 residues. The germline V and J ends were trimmed by 2 bases and 3 bases, with 4 bases remaining between them. The chain's CDR3 is CASSYGDTEAFF. The CDR3 region has the DNA TGTGCCAGCAGTTACGGGGACACTGAAGCTTTCTTT.

The gene calls are TRBV5-1 and TRBJ2-3, with TRBD2 matching 7 bases. CDR1 and CDR2 (germline): SGHRS, YFSETQ. This CDR3 contains 15 residues. Trimming cost V 1 base and J 4 bases; bases outside gene matches: 6. The CDR3 region is CASSLPAGEADTQYF. DNA for the CDR3: TGCGCCAGCAGCTTGCCGGCGGGGGAGGCAGATACGCAGTATTTT.

The chain links TRBV25-1 to TRBJ1-2; D may be TRBD1 (5 bases). V was clipped by 7 bases and J by 8 bases, with 14 bases between them. Per the germline V gene, CDR1 is MGHDK and CDR2 is SYGVNS. This CDR3 comprises 12 residues. For the CDR3, the DNA is TGTGCCAGCAAGGACACCGGTGGAGGCTACACCTTC. It encodes CASKDTGGGYTF.

In its sample, this clone was seen a few times. The genes are TRBV12-1 and TRBJ2-1; the D call in the table, TRBD2, was not verified against the DNA. TRBV12-1 is a listed pseudogene. This CDR3 has 10 amino acids. CDR3 in amino acids: CASIRFEQFF. The CDR3 bases are TGTGCCAGCATCCGGTTTGAGCAGTTCTTC.

The chain joins TRBV18 to TRBJ1-1; TRBD1 might be the D (5 bases). Germline lookup yields CDR1 KGHSH and CDR2 LQKENI. Trimming took 1 base from V and 4 from J, leaving 10 bases between them. The CDR3 extends over 14 amino acids. CDR3 coding DNA: TGTGCCAGCTCACCACGTCCAGGGCCCACTGAAGCTTTCTTT. As protein: CASSPRPGPTEAFF.

For the CDR3, the DNA is TGTGCCAGCAGCTTCGGGACAGCTAACTATGGCTACACCTTC. This codes for CASSFGTANYGYTF. This rearrangement joins TRBV7-9 to TRBJ1-2; the match to TRBD1 covers 7 bases. This CDR3 contains 14 residues. Germline values: CDR1 SEHNR, CDR2 FQNEAQ (reference sequence). V lost 3 bases and J lost 0; bases outside the gene matches: 1. Using reference TRBV7-9 and TRBJ1-2 for the parts outside the CDR3, the full variable domain is DTGVSQNPRHKITKRGQNVTFRCDPISEHNRLYWYRQTLGQGPEFLTYFQNEAQLEKSRLLSDRFSAERPKGSFSTLEIQRTEQGDSAMYLCASSFGTANYGYTFGSGTRLTVV.

There are a few counts of this clone. The chain joins TRBV7-9 to TRBJ1-4; tentatively, D is TRBD1 (5 bases). Trimming pared 5 bases from V and 11 bases from J, leaving 15 bases between. The CDR3 runs to 13 residues. Germline CDR1 is SEHNR and CDR2 is FQNEAQ (reference sequence). The CDR3: CASSIAQGLKLFF. In DNA form, the CDR3 reads TGTGCCAGCAGCATTGCCCAGGGATTGAAACTGTTTTTT.

The chain uses TRBV4-3 and TRBJ1-2; D possibly corresponds to TRBD1 (5 bases). Germline V gene data show CDR1 as LGHNA and CDR2 as YSLEER. V gave up 0 bases and J gave up 8 bases, with 13 bases separating them. CDR3 size: 14 residues. The CDR3 coding sequence is TGCGCCAGCAGCCAAGATCGCACCAGGGACGGCTACACCTTC. Translation: CASSQDRTRDGYTF.

The genes are TRBV19 and TRBJ1-6; D unclear. V was cut by 0 bases and J by 7 bases, with 16 bases left in between. Germline CDR1 and CDR2: LNHDA and SQIVND (reference sequence). The CDR3 loop spans 17 amino acids. The CDR3 loop reads CASSIDGRLAINSPLHF. The CDR3 DNA is TGTGCCAGTAGTATAGATGGGCGGTTAGCGATCAATTCACCCCTCCACTTT. The full variable domain, in which reference TRBV19 and TRBJ1-6 provide the parts outside the CDR3, is DGGITQSPKYLFRKEGQNVTLSCEQNLNHDAMYWYRQDPGQGLRLIYYSQIVNDFQKGDIAEGYSVSREKKESFPLTVTSAQKNPTAFYLCASSIDGRLAINSPLHFGNGTRLTVT.

CDR3 loop: CASSEGGDVPYNEQFF. The CDR3 nucleotides read TGTGCCAGCAGTGAAGGGGGCGACGTCCCCTACAATGAGCAGTTCTTC. The genes are TRBV2 and TRBJ2-1; a possible D gene is TRBD1 (5 bases). Per germline, CDR1 SNHLY and CDR2 FYNNEI. CDR3 length: 16 residues. Deletions cut 1 base from V and 2 bases from J, with 12 bases between.

V usage is TRBV19 and J usage is TRBJ2-6; 10 bases align to TRBD1. CDR3 size: 18 residues. The trim removed 3 bases at V and 3 bases at J, leaving 8 bases unmatched. Looked up from germline, CDR1 is LNHDA and CDR2 is SQIVND (reference sequence). CDR3 bases: TGTGCCAGTAGTATGTATCGACAGGGGGCCGGTGGGGCCAACGTCCTGACTTTC. Amino acid sequence: CASSMYRQGAGGANVLTF.

The sample holds one count of this clone. This chain links TRBV6-5 with TRBJ2-7; 8 bases are a match to TRBD1. Germline-derived CDR1 and CDR2 are MNHEY and SVGAGI. Germline trimming cut 6 bases from V and 1 base from J; bases unmatched to any gene: 8. This CDR3 has 15 amino acids. The CDR3 protein is CASSKGTGLSYEQYF. The CDR3 nucleotides read TGTGCCAGCAGCAAAGGGACAGGCCTTTCCTACGAGCAGTACTTC.

The gene calls are TRBV9 and TRBJ2-3; 9 nucleotides match TRBD1. V was pared by 7 bases and J by 3 bases, with 3 bases of the junction left unmatched. CDR3 size: 13 residues. CDR1 is SGDLS, CDR2 YYNGEE, per germline. CDR3 in amino acids: CASGTGSTDTQYF. Here the CDR3 DNA reads TGTGCCAGCGGGACAGGGAGTACAGATACGCAGTATTTT.

This chain connects TRBV7-2 to TRBJ2-3; 13 bases are a match to TRBD2. The germline V gene encodes CDR1 SGHTA and CDR2 FQGNSA. Trimming cost V 6 bases and J 5 bases; bases outside gene matches: 8. The CDR3 runs 16 residues. In DNA form, the CDR3 reads TGTGCCAGCAGAAGGACTAGCGGGGGAACACAAGATACGCAGTATTTT. This encodes CASRRTSGGTQDTQYF.

The rearrangement joins TRBV5-1 to TRBJ1-4, with D tentatively TRBD1 (5 bases). The CDR3 sequence is 14 residues long. Germline CDR1 and CDR2: SGHRS and YFSETQ. Trimming took off 3 bases at V and 8 bases at J, with 14 bases between the two ends. The CDR3 DNA follows: TGCGCCAGCAGCTCCGGGGGGACGTGGGAAAAACTGTTTTTT. Encoded protein: CASSSGGTWEKLFF. Full variable domain (rest looked up from reference TRBV5-1 and TRBJ1-4): KAGVTQTPRYLIKTRGQQVTLSCSPISGHRSVSWYQQTPGQGLQFLFEYFSETQRNKGNFPGRFSGRQFSNSRSEMNVSTLELGDSALYLCASSSGGTWEKLFFGSGTQLSVL.

Turning to this clone: Other nucleotide sequences in the sample specify the same CDR3. The J gene is TRBJ2-3, the V gene TRBV18; no clear D. Looked up from germline, CDR1 is KGHSH and CDR2 is LQKENI. The V end lost 3 bases, the J end lost 0 bases, and 4 bases lay between the germline ends. The length of the CDR3 is 13 residues. The chain's CDR3 is CASSPPSTDTQYF. The CDR3, as DNA: TGTGCCAGCTCACCCCCGAGCACAGATACGCAGTATTTT.

This chain uses TRBV4-1 with TRBJ1-2; TRBD1 is a possible D gene (5 bases). Germline assignment: CDR1 MGHRA and CDR2 YSYEKL. Trimming pared 1 base from V and 2 bases from J, leaving 11 bases between. There are 15 residues in the CDR3. The CDR3 spells CASSQGGGFNYGYTF. The CDR3 nucleotides read TGCGCCAGCAGCCAAGGGGGGGGTTTCAACTATGGCTACACCTTC.